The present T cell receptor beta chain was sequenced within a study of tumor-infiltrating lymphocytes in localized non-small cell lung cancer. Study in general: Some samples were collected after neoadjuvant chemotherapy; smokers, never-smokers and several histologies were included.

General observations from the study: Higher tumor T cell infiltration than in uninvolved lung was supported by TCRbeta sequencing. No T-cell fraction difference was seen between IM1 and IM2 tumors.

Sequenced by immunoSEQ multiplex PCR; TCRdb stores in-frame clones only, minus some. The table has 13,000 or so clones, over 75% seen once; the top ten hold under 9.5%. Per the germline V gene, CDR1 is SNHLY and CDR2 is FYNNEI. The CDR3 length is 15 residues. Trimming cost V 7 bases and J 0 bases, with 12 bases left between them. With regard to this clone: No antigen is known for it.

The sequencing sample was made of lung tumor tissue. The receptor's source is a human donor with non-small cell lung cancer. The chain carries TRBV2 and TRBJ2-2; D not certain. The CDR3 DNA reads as TGTGCCAGCAAACCTACTGACTCGAACACCGGGGAGCTGTTTTTT. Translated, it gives CASKPTDSNTGELFF.